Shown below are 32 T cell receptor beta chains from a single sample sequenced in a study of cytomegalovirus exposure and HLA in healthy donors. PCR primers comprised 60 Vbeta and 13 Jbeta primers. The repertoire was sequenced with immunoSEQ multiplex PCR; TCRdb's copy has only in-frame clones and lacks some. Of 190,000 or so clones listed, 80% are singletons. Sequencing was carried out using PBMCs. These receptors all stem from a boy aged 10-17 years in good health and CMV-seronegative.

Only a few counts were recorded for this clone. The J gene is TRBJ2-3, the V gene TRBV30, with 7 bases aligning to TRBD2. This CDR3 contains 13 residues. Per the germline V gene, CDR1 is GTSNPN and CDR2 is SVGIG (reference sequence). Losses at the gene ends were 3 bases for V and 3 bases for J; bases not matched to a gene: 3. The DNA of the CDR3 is TGTGCCTGGAGGGGAGGGCCTACAGATACGCAGTATTTT. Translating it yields CAWRGGPTDTQYF.

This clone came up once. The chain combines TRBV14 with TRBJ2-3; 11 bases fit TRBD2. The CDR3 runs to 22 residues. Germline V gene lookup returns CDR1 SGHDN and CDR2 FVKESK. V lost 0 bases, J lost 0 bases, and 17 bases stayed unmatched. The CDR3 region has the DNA TGTGCCAGCAGCCAAGAACGTTTCCGGGGGACTAGCGGAGATCCTAGCACAGATACGCAGTATTTT. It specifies CASSQERFRGTSGDPSTDTQYF. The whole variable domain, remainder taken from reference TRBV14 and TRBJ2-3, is EAGVTQFPSHSVIEKGQTVTLRCDPISGHDNLYWYRRVMGKEIKFLLHFVKESKQDESGMPNNRFLAERTGGTYSTLKVQPAELEDSGVYFCASSQERFRGTSGDPSTDTQYFGPGTRLTVL.

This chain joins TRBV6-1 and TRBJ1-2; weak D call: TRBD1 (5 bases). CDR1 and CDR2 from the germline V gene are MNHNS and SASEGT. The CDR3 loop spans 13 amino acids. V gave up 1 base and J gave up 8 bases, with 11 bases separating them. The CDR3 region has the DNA TGTGCCAGCAGTGAAGTGGGCGCAGGGGGCTACACCTTC. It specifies CASSEVGAGGYTF.

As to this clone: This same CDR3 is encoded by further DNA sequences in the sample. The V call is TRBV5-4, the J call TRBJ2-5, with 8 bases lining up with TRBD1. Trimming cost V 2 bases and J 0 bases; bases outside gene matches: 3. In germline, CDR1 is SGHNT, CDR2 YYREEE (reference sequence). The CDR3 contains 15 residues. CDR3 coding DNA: TGTGCCAGCAGCTTCGGACAGGGAAACCAAGAGACCCAGTACTTC. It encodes CASSFGQGNQETQYF. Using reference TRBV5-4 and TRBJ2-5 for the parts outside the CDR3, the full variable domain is ETGVTQSPTHLIKTRGQQVTLRCSSQSGHNTVSWYQQALGQGPQFIFQYYREEENGRGNFPPRFSGLQFPNYSSELNVNALELDDSALYLCASSFGQGNQETQYFGPGTRLLVL.

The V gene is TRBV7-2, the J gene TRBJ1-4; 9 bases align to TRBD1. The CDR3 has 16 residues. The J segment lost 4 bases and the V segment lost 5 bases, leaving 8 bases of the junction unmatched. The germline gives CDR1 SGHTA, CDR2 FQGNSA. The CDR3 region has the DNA TGTGCCAGCAGCGTAAGAAGGACAGGGGATAATGAAAAACTGTTTTTT. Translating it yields CASSVRRTGDNEKLFF.

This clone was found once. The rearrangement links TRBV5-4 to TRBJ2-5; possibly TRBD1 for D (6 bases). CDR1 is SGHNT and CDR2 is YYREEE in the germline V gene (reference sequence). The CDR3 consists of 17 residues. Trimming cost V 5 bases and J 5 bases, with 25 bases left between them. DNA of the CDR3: TGTGCCAGCAGACAAAGCGAGGGGACACCCTCCTGGGAGACCCAGTACTTC. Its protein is CASRQSEGTPSWETQYF.

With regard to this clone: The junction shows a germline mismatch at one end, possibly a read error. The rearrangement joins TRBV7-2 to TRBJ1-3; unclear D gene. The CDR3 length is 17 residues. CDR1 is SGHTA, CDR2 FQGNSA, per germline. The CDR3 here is CASSFLAASLSGNTIYF. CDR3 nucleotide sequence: TGTGCCAGCAGCTTTTTGGCAGCGTCCTTATCTGGAAATACCATATATTTT.

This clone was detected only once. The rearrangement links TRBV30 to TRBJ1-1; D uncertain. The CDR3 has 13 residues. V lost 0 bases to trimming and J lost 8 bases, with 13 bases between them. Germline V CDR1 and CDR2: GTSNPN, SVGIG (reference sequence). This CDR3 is CAWSVSKGREAFF. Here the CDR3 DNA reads TGTGCCTGGAGTGTAAGTAAAGGGAGGGAAGCTTTCTTT.

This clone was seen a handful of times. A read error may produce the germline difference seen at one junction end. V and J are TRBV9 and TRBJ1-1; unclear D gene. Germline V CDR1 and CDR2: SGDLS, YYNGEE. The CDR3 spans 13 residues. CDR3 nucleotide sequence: TGTGCCAGCAGCGTAGACAGTAGGGATAGCGTAGTCTTT. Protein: CASSVDSRDSVVF.

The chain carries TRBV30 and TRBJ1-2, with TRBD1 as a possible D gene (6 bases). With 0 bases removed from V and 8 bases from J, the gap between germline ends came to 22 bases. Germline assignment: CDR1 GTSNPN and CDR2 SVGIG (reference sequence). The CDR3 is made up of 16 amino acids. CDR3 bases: TGTGCCTGGAGTGTATCACAGGGTAAAGGAACAAAGGGCTACACCTTC. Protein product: CAWSVSQGKGTKGYTF.

CDR3 in DNA: TGTGCCAGCTCACCTAACCCCGACAGGGCTGACACCGGGGAGCTGTTTTTT. Residues: CASSPNPDRADTGELFF. The chain joins TRBV18 to TRBJ2-2, with TRBD1 matching 7 bases. V lost 3 bases, J lost 3 bases, and 10 bases stayed unmatched. Germline V gene data show CDR1 as KGHSH and CDR2 as LQKENI. The CDR3 has 17 amino acids.

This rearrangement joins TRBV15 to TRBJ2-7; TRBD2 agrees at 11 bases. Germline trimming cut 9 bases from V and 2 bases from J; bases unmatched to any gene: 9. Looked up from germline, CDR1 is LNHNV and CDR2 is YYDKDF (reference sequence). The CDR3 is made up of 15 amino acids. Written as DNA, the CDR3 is TGTGCCACTAAAAGACTAGCGGGGCCCACCTACGAGCAGTACTTC. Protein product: CATKRLAGPTYEQYF. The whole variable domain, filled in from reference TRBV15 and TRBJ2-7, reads DAMVIQNPRYQVTQFGKPVTLSCSQTLNHNVMYWYQQKSSQAPKLLFHYYDKDFNNEADTPDNFQSRRPNTSFCFLDIRSPGLGDTAMYLCATKRLAGPTYEQYFGPGTRLTVT.

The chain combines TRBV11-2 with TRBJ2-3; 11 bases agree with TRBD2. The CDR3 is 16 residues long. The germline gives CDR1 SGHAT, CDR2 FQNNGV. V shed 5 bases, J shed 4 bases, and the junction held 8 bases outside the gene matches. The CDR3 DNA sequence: TGTGCCAGCAGCCTCCGGACTAGCGGGTGGGCAGATACGCAGTATTTT. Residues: CASSLRTSGWADTQYF.

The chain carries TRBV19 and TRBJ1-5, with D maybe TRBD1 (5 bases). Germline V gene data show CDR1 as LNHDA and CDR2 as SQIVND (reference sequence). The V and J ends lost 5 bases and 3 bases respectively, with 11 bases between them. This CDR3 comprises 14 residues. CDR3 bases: TGTGCCAGTAGTGGGCAGGGTTTCAATCAGCCCCAGCATTTT. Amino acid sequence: CASSGQGFNQPQHF.

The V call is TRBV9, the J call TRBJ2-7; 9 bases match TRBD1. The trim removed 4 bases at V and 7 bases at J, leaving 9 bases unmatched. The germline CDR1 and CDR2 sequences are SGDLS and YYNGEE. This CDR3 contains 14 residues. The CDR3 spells CASSLGTGQGEQYF. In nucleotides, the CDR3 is TGTGCCAGCAGCCTCGGGACAGGGCAGGGGGAGCAGTACTTC.

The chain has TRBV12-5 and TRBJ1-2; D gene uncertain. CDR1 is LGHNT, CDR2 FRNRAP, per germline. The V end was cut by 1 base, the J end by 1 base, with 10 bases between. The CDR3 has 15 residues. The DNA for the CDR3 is TGTGCTAGTGGTTTGGGAGACTACCTTAACTATGGCTACACCTTC. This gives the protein CASGLGDYLNYGYTF. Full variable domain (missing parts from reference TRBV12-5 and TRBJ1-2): DARVTQTPRHKVTEMGQEVTMRCQPILGHNTVFWYRQTMMQGLELLAYFRNRAPLDDSGMPKDRFSAEMPDATLATLKIQPSEPRDSAVYFCASGLGDYLNYGYTFGSGTRLTVV.

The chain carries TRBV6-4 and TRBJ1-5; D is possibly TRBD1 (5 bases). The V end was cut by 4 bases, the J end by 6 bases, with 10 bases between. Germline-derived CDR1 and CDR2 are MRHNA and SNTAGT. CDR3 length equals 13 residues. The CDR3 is CASSGQGGQPQHF. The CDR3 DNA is TGTGCCAGCAGTGGGCAGGGAGGTCAGCCCCAGCATTTT.

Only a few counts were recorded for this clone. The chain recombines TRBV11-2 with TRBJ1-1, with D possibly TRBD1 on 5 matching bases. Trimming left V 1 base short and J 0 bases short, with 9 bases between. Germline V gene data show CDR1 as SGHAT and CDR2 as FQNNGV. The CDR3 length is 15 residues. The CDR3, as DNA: TGTGCCAGCAGCTTAGGGACGGGGGTGAACACTGAAGCTTTCTTT. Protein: CASSLGTGVNTEAFF.

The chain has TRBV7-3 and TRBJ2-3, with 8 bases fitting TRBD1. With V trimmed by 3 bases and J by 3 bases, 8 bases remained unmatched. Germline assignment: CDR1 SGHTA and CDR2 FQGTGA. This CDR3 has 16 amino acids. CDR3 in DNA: TGTGCCAGCAGCTTGGGGACAGGTACCAAGACAGATACGCAGTATTTT. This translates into CASSLGTGTKTDTQYF. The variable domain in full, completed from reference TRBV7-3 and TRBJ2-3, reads GAGVSQTPSNKVTEKGKYVELRCDPISGHTALYWYRQSLGQGPEFLIYFQGTGAADDSGLPNDRFFAVRPEGSVSTLKIQRTERGDSAVYLCASSLGTGTKTDTQYFGPGTRLTVL.

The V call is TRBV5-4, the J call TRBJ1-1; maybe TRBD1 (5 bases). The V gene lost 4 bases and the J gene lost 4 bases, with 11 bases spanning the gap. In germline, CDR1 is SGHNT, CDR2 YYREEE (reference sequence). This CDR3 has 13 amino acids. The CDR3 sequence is CASSQQGPTEAFF. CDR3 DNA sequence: TGTGCCAGCAGCCAGCAGGGCCCCACTGAAGCTTTCTTT.

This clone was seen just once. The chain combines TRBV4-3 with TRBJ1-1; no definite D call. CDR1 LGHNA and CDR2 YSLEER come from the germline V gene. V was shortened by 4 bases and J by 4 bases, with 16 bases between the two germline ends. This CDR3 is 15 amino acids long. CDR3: CASSLGRRVGTEAFF. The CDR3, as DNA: TGCGCCAGCAGCCTTGGGCGGCGGGTGGGCACTGAAGCTTTCTTT.

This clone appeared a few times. CDR3 loop: CASSYEREGETQYF. CDR3 DNA sequence: TGTGCCAGCAGCTACGAGCGGGAGGGAGAGACCCAGTACTTC. The chain uses TRBV5-6 and TRBJ2-5; TRBD2 aligns across 10 bases. Germline values: CDR1 SGHDT, CDR2 YYEEEE. This CDR3 region has 14 residues. Trimming took 3 bases from V and 4 from J; bases not matched to a gene: 3.

For the CDR3, the DNA is TGTGCCAGCGCATTCCTGACAGGGAACATGAACACTGAAGCTTTCTTT. Its protein product is CASAFLTGNMNTEAFF. The chain employs TRBV19 and TRBJ1-1, with TRBD1 matching over 7 bases. This CDR3 comprises 16 residues. Trimming at V came to 9 bases and at J to 0 bases, leaving 13 bases not matched to a gene. The V gene's germline CDR1 is LNHDA and CDR2 SQIVND (reference sequence).

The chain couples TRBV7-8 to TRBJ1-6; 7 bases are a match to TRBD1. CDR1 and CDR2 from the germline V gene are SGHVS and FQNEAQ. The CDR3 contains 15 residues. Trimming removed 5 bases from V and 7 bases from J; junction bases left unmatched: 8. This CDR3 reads CASSGVQGGNSPLHF. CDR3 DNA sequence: TGTGCCAGCAGCGGGGTGCAGGGGGGAAATTCACCCCTCCACTTT.

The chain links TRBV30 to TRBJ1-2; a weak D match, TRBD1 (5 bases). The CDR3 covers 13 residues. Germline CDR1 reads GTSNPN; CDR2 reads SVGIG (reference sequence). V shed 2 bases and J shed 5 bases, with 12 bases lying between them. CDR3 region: CAWSLDNIYGYTF. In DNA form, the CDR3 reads TGTGCCTGGAGTCTGGACAATATTTATGGCTACACCTTC.

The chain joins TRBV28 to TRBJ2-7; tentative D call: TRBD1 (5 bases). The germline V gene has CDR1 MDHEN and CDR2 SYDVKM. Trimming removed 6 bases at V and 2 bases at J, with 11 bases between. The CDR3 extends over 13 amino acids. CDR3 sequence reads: CASSLGQTYEQYF. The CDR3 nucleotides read TGTGCCAGCAGCCTAGGACAAACCTACGAGCAGTACTTC.

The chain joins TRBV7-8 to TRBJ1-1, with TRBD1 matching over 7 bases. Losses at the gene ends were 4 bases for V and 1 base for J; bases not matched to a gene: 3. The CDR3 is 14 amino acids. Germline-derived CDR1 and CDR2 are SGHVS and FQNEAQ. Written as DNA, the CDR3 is TGTGCCAGCAGCTCCTACAGGGGGAACACTGAAGCTTTCTTT. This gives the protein CASSSYRGNTEAFF.

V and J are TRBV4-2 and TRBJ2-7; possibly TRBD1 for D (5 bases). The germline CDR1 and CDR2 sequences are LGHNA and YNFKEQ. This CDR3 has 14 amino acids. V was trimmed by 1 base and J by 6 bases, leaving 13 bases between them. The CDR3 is CASSQGASGLEQYF. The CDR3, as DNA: TGTGCCAGCAGCCAAGGTGCGTCAGGGCTCGAGCAGTACTTC.

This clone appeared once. CDR3 DNA: TGTGCCAGCAGTGCTACTGAGCAGTTCTTC. Its protein product is CASSATEQFF. The chain couples TRBV6-1 to TRBJ2-1; D uncertain. The V end lost 4 bases, the J end lost 9 bases, and 4 bases lay between the germline ends. Germline V lookup: CDR1 MNHNS, CDR2 SASEGT. CDR3 length: 10 residues.

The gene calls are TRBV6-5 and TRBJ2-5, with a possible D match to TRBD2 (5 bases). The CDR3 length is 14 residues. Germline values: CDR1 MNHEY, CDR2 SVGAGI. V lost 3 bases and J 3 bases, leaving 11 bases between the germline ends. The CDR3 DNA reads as TGTGCCAGCAGTTATACGGGGTCCGAAGAGACCCAGTACTTC. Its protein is CASSYTGSEETQYF.

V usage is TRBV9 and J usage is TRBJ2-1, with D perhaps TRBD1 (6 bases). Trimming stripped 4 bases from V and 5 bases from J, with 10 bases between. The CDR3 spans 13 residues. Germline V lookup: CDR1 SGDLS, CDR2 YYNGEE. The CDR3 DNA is TGTGCCAGCAGCCTCCGACAGGACAATGAGCAGTTCTTC. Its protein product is CASSLRQDNEQFF.

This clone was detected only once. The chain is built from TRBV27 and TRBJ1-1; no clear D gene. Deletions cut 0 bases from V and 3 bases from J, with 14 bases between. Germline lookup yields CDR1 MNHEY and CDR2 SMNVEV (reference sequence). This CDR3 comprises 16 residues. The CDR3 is CASSLSIPGWDTEAFF. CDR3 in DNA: TGTGCCAGCAGTTTATCGATCCCGGGGTGGGACACTGAAGCTTTCTTT.